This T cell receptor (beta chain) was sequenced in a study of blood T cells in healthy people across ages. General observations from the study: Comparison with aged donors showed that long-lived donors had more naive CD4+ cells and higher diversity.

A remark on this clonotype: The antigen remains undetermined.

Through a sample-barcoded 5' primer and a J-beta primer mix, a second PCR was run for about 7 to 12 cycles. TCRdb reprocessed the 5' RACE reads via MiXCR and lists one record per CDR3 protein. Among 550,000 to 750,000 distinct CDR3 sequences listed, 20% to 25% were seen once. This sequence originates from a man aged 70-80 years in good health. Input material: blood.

CDR3 sequence: CSARGLGTAANYGYTF. The CDR3 nucleotides are TGCAGTGCTAGAGGTCTTGGGACTGCAGCTAACTATGGCTACACCTTC. This rearrangement joins TRBV20-1 to TRBJ1-2; the D gene is possibly TRBD1 (5 bases). This CDR3 is 16 amino acids long. Germline V lookup: CDR1 DFQATT, CDR2 SNEGSKA (reference sequence). With 1 base removed from V and 0 bases from J, the gap between germline ends came to 15 bases.